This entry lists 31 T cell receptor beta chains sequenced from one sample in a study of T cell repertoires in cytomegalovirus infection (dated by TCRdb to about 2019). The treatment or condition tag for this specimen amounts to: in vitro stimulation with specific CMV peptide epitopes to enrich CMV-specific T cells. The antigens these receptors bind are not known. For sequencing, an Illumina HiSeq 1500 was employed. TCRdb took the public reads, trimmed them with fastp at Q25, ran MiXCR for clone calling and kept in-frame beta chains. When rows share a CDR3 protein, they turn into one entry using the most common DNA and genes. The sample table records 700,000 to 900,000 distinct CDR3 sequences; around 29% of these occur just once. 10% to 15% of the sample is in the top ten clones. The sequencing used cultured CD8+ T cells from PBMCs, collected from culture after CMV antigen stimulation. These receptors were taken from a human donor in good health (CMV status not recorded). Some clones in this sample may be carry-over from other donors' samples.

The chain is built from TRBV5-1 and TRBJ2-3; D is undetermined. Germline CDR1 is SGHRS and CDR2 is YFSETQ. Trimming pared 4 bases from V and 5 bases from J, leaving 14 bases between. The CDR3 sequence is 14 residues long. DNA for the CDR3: TGCGCCAGCAGCCCCTCCTATGGGATAGATACGCAGTATTTT. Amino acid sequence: CASSPSYGIDTQYF.

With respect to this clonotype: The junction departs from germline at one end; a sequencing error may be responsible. CDR3 sequence: CASGFQGGPNEKLFF. CDR3 sequence (DNA): TGTGCCAGCGGTTTCCAAGGGGGGCCTAATGAAAAACTGTTTTTT. The chain links TRBV12-3 or TRBV12-4 to TRBJ1-4; TRBD1 might be the D (6 bases). This CDR3 region has 15 residues.

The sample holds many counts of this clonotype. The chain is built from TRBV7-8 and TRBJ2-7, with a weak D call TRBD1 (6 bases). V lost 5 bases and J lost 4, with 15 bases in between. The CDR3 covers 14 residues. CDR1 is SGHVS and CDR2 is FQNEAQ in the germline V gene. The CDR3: CASSPPGQLYEQYV. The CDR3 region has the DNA TGTGCCAGCAGCCCGCCGGGACAATTGTACGAGCAGTACGTC.

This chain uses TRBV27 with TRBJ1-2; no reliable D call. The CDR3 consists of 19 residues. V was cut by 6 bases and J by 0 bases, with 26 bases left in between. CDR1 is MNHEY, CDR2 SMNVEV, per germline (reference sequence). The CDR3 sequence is CASSPVYIPESGPNYGYTF. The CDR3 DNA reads TGTGCCAGCAGCCCAGTTTATATCCCCGAATCGGGTCCTAACTATGGCTACACCTTC.

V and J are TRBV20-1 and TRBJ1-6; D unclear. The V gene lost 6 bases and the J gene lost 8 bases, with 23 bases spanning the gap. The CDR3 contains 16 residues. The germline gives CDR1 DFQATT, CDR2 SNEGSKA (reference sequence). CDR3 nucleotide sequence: TGCAGTGCAGCGGTCGATGCTTATAACCCCTATTCACCCCTCCACTTT. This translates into CSAAVDAYNPYSPLHF.

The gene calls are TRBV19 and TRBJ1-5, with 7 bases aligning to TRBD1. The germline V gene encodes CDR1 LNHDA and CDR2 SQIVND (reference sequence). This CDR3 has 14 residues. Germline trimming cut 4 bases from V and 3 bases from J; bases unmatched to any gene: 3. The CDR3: CASSTGQFNQPQHF. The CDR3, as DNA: TGTGCCAGTAGTACGGGACAGTTCAATCAGCCCCAGCATTTT.

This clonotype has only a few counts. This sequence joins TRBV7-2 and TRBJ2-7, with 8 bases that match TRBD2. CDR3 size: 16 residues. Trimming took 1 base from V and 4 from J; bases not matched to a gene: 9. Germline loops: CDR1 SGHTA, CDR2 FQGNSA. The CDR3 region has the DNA TGTGCCAGCAGCTTAGGGTCGGGGGGGGCTTCTTACGAGCAGTACGTC. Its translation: CASSLGSGGASYEQYV.

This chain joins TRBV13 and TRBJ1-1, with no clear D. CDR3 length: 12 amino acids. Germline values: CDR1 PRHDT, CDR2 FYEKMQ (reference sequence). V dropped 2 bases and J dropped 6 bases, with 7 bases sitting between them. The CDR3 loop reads CASSLRVSEAFF. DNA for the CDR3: TGTGCCAGCAGCTTAAGGGTGTCTGAAGCTTTCTTT.

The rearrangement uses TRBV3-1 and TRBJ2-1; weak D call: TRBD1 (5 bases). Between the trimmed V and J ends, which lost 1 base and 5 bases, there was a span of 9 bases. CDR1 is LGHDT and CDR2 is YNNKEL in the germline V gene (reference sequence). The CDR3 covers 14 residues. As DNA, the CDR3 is TGTGCCAGCAGCCAAGCAAGGGGTAACAATGAGCAGTTCTTC. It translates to CASSQARGNNEQFF.

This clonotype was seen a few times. The CDR3 loop reads CASGFAGNSSYEQYV. The CDR3 nucleotides are TGTGCTAGTGGATTCGCAGGGAATAGCTCCTACGAGCAGTACGTC. The chain uses TRBV12-5 and TRBJ2-7; D might be TRBD1 (5 bases). The CDR3 is made up of 15 amino acids. Germline V gene lookup returns CDR1 LGHNT and CDR2 FRNRAP. The V gene lost 6 bases and the J gene lost 0 bases, with 15 bases spanning the gap.

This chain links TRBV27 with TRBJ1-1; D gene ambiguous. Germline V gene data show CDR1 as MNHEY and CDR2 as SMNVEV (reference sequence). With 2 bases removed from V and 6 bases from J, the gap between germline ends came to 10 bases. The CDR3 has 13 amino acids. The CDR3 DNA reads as TGTGCCAGCAGTTTAACCGAGGCCTCTGAAGCTTTCTTT. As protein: CASSLTEASEAFF.

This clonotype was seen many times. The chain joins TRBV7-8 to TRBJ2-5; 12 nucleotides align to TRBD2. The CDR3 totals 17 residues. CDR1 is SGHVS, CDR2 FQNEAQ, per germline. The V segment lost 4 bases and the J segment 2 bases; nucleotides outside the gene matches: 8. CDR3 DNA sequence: TGTGCCAGCAGCTCCCAAGCCGGGACTAGCGGGCAAGAGACCCAGTACTTC. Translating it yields CASSSQAGTSGQETQYF.

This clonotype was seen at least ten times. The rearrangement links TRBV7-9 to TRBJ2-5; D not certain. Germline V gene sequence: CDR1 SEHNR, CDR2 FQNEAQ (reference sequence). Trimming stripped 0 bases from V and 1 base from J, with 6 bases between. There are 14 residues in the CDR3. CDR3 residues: CASSLAGTQETQYF. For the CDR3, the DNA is TGTGCCAGCAGCTTAGCGGGTACCCAAGAGACCCAGTACTTC.

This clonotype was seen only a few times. The CDR3 loop is CASSIDGGRAYEQYF. Written as DNA, the CDR3 is TGTGCCAGTAGTATAGACGGGGGAAGAGCCTACGAGCAGTACTTC. V is TRBV19 and J is TRBJ2-7, with D possibly being TRBD2 (6 bases). Trimming removed 0 bases at V and 2 bases at J, with 11 bases between. Per germline, CDR1 LNHDA and CDR2 SQIVND (reference sequence). The CDR3 consists of 15 residues. Together with reference TRBV19 and TRBJ2-7, the CDR3 gives the full variable domain: DGGITQSPKYLFRKEGQNVTLSCEQNLNHDAMYWYRQDPGQGLRLIYYSQIVNDFQKGDIAEGYSVSREKKESFPLTVTSAQKNPTAFYLCASSIDGGRAYEQYFGPGTRLTVT.

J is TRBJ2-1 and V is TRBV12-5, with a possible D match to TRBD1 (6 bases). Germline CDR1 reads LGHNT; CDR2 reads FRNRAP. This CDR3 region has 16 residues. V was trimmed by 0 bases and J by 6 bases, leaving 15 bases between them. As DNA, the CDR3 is TGTGCTAGTGGTTTGGTAATCCAGGACAGTGTCAATGAGCAGTTCTTC. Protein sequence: CASGLVIQDSVNEQFF.

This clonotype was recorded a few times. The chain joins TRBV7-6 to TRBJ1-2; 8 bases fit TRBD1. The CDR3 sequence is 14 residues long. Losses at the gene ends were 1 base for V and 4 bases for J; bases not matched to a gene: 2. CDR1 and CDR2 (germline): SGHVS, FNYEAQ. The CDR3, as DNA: TGTGCCAGCAGCTTAGAGACAGGGGCCTATGGCTACACCTTC. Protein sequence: CASSLETGAYGYTF.

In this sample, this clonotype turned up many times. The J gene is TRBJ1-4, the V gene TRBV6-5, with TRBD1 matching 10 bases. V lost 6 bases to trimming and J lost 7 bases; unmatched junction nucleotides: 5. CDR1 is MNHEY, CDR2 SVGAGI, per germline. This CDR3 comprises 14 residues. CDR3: CASSPTGGFEKLFF. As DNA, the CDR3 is TGTGCCAGCAGCCCGACAGGGGGCTTTGAAAAACTGTTTTTT.

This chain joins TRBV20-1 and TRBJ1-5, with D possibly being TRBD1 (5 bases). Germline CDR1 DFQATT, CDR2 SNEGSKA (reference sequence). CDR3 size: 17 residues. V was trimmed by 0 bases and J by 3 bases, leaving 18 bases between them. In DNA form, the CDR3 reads TGCAGTGCTAGAGATCTGGATCTAGGGGCCATCAATCAGCCCCAGCATTTT. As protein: CSARDLDLGAINQPQHF.

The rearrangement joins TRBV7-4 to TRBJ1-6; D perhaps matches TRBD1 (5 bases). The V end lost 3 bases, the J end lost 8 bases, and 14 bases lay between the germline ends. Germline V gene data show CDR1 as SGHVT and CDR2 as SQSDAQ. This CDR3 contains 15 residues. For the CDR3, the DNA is TGTGCCAGCAGCTTTGGAGGGGCCCCCGATTCACCCCTCCACTTT. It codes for CASSFGGAPDSPLHF.

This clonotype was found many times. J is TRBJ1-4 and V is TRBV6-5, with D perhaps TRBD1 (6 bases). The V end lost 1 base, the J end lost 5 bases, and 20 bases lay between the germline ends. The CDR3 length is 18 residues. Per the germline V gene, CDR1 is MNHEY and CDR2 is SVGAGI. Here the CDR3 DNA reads TGTGCCAGCAGTTACTTCGCCGGGGGCGGTTCAGTCAATGAAAAACTGTTTTTT. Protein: CASSYFAGGGSVNEKLFF.

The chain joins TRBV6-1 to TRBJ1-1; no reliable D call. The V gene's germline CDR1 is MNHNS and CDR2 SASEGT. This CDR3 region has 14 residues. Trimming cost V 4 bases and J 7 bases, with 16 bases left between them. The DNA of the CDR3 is TGTGCCAGCAGTGTCCCAAGTGCTTTCAATGAAGCTTTCTTT. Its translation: CASSVPSAFNEAFF.

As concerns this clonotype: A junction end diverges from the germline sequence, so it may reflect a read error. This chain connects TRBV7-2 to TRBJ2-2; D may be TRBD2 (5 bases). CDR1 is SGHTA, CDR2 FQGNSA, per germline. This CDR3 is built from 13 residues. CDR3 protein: CASSPRPTGELFF. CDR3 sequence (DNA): TGTGCCAGCAGCCCCCGGCCCACCGGGGAGCTATTTTTT.

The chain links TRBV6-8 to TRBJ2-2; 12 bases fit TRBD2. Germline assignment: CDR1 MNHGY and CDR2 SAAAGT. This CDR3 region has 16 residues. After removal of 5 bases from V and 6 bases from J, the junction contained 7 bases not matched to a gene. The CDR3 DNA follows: TGTGCCAGCAGTCGACTAGCGGGGGAGATAGCCGGGGAGCTGTTTTTT. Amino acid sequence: CASSRLAGEIAGELFF.

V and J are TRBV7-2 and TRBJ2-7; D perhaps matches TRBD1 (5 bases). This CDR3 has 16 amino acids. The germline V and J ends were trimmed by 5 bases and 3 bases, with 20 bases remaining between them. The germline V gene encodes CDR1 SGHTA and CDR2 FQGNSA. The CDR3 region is CASSPSQVIELYEQYF. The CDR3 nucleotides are TGTGCCAGCAGCCCATCACAGGTTATTGAGCTCTACGAGCAGTACTTC.

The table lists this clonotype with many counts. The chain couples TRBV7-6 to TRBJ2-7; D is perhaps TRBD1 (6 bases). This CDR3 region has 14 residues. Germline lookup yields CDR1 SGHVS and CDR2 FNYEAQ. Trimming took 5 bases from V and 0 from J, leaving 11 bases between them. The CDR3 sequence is CASSADRSSYEQYF. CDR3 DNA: TGTGCCAGCAGCGCCGACAGGAGCTCCTACGAGCAGTACTTC.

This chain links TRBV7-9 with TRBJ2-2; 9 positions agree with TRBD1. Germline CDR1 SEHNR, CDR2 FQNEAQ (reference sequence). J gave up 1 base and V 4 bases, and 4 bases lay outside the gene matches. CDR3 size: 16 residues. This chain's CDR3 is CASSYTGGLNTGELFF. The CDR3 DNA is TGTGCCAGCAGCTATACAGGGGGCTTGAACACCGGGGAGCTGTTTTTT.

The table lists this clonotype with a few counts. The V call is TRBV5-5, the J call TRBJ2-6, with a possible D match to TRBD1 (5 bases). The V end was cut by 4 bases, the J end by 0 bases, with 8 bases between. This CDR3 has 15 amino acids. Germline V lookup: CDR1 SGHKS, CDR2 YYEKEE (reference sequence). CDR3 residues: CASSKGYSGANVLTF. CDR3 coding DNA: TGTGCCAGCAGCAAGGGGTACTCTGGGGCCAACGTCCTGACTTTC.

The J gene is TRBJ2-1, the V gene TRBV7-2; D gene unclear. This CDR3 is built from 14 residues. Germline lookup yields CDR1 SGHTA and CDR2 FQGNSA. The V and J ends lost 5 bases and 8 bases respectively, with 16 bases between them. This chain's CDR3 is CASSRLLVRDEQFF. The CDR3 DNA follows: TGTGCCAGCAGCCGCCTTCTCGTTCGGGATGAGCAGTTCTTC. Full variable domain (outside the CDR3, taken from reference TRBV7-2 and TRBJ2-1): GAGVSQSPSNKVTEKGKDVELRCDPISGHTALYWYRQSLGQGLEFLIYFQGNSAPDKSGLPSDRFSAERTGGSVSTLTIQRTQQEDSAVYLCASSRLLVRDEQFFGPGTRLTVL.

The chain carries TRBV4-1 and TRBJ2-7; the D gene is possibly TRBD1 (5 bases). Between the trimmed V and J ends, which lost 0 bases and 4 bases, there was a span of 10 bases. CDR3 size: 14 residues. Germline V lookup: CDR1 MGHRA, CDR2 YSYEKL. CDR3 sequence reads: CASSQEPGNYEQYF. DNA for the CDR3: TGCGCCAGCAGCCAAGAGCCAGGGAATTACGAGCAGTACTTC.

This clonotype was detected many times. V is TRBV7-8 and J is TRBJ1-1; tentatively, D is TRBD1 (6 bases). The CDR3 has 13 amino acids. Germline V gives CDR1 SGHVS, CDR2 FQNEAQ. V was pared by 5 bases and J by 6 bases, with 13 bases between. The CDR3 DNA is TGTGCCAGCAGCGGGGGGGGGCAGGCTGAAGCTTTCTTT. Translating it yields CASSGGGQAEAFF.

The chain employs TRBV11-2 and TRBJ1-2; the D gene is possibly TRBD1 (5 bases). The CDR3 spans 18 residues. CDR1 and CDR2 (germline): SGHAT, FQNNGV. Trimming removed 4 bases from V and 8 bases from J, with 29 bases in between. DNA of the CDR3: TGTGCCAGCAGCTATAGCTGGGGGGAGAATCATATTACGGGAGGCTACACCTTC. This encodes CASSYSWGENHITGGYTF.